The source of this T cell receptor (beta chain) is a study of identical twins. Findings and caveats of the study: Within twin pairs, the out-of-frame alpha sequences they shared showed excess low generation probability.

The trim removed 4 bases at V and 7 bases at J, leaving 10 bases unmatched. The germline V gene has CDR1 SGHTA and CDR2 FQGNSA. The CDR3 loop spans 16 amino acids. This clonotype was detected a few times. What it binds is not known. The authors used template switching to add a universal primer site and gave cDNA unique molecular identifiers. TCRdb re-called the 5' RACE reads through MiXCR, storing one row per CDR3 protein. The data contain 700,000 or so distinct CDR3 sequences, less than 25% of them singletons. This sample also belongs to another study, concerning T cells expressing NK-cell markers. Per that study: Restriction of the sorted population to alpha-beta TCR T cells was achieved in several experiments with an anti-gamma-delta TCR antibody. NKG2C+ dominant clonotype frequencies in five to seven donors were about 1.0-8% of CD8+ T cells.

The rearrangement links TRBV7-2 to TRBJ2-4; 10 positions match TRBD2. Sequencing input: PBMCs. The sequence derives from a woman younger than 30 in good health. CDR3: CASSSAGLAVWNIQYF. CDR3 in DNA: TGTGCCAGCAGCTCAGCCGGACTAGCGGTTTGGAACATTCAGTACTTC.